A single T cell receptor beta chain is shown here with its context. Its antigen is not known. For repertoire sequencing, the TCR beta CDR3 regions were amplified from RNA transcripts. An initial RT-PCR round employing HTBI primers preceded a second-round multiplex PCR. TCRdb called the multiplex PCR reads again in MiXCR, with one record for every CDR3 protein. The sample carries a few hundred thousand distinct CDR3 sequences, about two fifths recorded once. The data originate from a study of Graves' ophthalmopathy and Graves' hyperthyroidism. Study at large: Ophthalmopathy absent within 18 months of follow-up marked hyperthyroidism as stable.

Study-wide points: Blood also contained most of the expanded thyroid clonotypes above 0.001 frequency.

CDR3 length: 13 residues. Looked up from germline, CDR1 is SGHTA and CDR2 is FQGNSA. Other autoimmune diseases, uncontrolled infections, pregnancy or lactation excluded patients from enrollment. Diagnosis was based on clinical symptoms, serum thyroxine, TRAb, thyroid ultrasound and orbital computed tomography. The receptor comes from an adult man with Graves' hyperthyroidism. This chain uses TRBV7-2 with TRBJ1-4, with D possibly called TRBD1 or TRBD2 (6 bases each). The DNA end favors TRBJ2-2, so the J call may be wrong. The sequenced material came from peripheral blood or thyroid tissue (not recorded which). The CDR3 region has the DNA TGTGCCAGCAGCTTCAGGGGAGGAAGGGAGCTGTTTTTT. It yields the protein CASSFRGGRELFF.